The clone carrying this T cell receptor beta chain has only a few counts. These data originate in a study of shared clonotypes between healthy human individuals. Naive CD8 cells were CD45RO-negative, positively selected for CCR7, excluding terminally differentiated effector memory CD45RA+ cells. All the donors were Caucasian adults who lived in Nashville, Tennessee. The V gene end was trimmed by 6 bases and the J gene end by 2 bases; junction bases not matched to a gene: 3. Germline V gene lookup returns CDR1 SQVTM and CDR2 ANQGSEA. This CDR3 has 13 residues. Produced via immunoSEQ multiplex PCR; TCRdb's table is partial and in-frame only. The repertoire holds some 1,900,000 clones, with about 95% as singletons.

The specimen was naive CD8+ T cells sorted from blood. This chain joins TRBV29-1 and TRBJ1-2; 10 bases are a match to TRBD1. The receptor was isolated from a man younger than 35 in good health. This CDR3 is CSVGTGANYGYTF. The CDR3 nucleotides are TGCAGCGTGGGGACAGGGGCCAACTATGGCTACACCTTC.